One sample yielded the 10 T cell receptor beta chains listed below, sequenced in a study of response to subunit inactivated influenza vaccine. Via MiXCR, TCRdb re-called the RT-PCR reads, giving one row per CDR3 protein. The sample contains some 640,000 distinct CDR3 sequences, approximately 13% of which appear only once. Material: PBMCs from blood, obtained 14 to 15 days before vaccination. The receptors originated from a man aged 45-60 years who received an inactivated influenza vaccine.

The chain employs TRBV7-2 and TRBJ2-5, with D possibly matching TRBD1 (5 bases). The CDR3 is 13 amino acids. V was trimmed by 6 bases and J by 7 bases, leaving 15 bases between them. Looked up from germline, CDR1 is SGHTA and CDR2 is FQGNSA. This CDR3 is CASRVGQGVTQYF. The CDR3, as DNA: TGTGCCAGCAGAGTAGGGCAAGGGGTGACCCAGTACTTC.

This clonotype came up a few times. The chain is built from TRBV11-2 and TRBJ2-7; TRBD1 agrees at 7 bases. V lost 1 base and J lost 3; bases outside the gene matches: 9. The germline V gene encodes CDR1 SGHAT and CDR2 FQNNGV. The CDR3 length is 16 residues. CDR3: CASSLVGQAGIYEQYF. CDR3 nucleotides: TGTGCCAGCAGCTTAGTAGGACAGGCCGGGATCTACGAGCAGTACTTC.

The chain couples TRBV3-1 to TRBJ2-1, with 11 bases aligning to TRBD2. Germline V lookup: CDR1 LGHDT, CDR2 YNNKEL (reference sequence). This CDR3 has 15 amino acids. V trimming: 5 bases; J trimming: 5 bases; junction bases outside the gene matches: 5. The CDR3 spells CASSSGLAVHNEQFF. The CDR3 DNA sequence: TGTGCCAGCAGCTCGGGACTAGCGGTACACAATGAGCAGTTCTTC.

The chain joins TRBV9 to TRBJ1-1; D gene uncertain. The CDR3 loop spans 14 amino acids. The V gene lost 0 bases and the J gene lost 0 bases, with 6 bases spanning the gap. Germline values: CDR1 SGDLS, CDR2 YYNGEE. The CDR3 sequence is CASSVEGMNTEAFF. As DNA, the CDR3 is TGTGCCAGCAGCGTAGAGGGAATGAACACTGAAGCTTTCTTT.

The gene calls are TRBV20-1 and TRBJ1-2, with D possibly TRBD1 on 6 matching bases. The CDR3 covers 13 residues. CDR1 is DFQATT and CDR2 is SNEGSKA in the germline V gene (reference sequence). V dropped 4 bases and J dropped 4 bases, with 13 bases sitting between them. CDR3 nucleotide sequence: TGCAGTGCTACGGACGGGGGCCTCTATGGCTACACCTTC. Translated: CSATDGGLYGYTF.

The gene calls are TRBV12-3 or TRBV12-4 and TRBJ2-1, with 9 bases aligning to TRBD2. V lost 3 bases to trimming and J lost 12 bases; unmatched junction nucleotides: 6. The CDR3 runs to 13 residues. The CDR3 DNA follows: TGTGCCAGCAGTTTTGCGGGGGGGCGTGTGCAGTTCTTC. Protein product: CASSFAGGRVQFF.

This clonotype was seen many times. CDR3 region: CASTPLSGGGDTQYF. Here the CDR3 DNA reads TGTGCCAGCACTCCCTTATCAGGGGGCGGAGATACGCAGTATTTT. V and J are TRBV12-3 or TRBV12-4 and TRBJ2-3; 8 bases align to TRBD1. CDR3 length: 15 amino acids. With 7 bases clipped from V and 5 bases from J, the junction kept 11 bases outside the gene matches.

This clonotype rates as medium-sized. The V gene is TRBV19, the J gene TRBJ2-1; D might be TRBD2 (5 bases). There are 13 residues in the CDR3. CDR1 LNHDA and CDR2 SQIVND come from the germline V gene (reference sequence). Trimming removed 9 bases at V and 3 bases at J, with 12 bases between. The CDR3 reads CASSPRGYNEQFF. In DNA form, the CDR3 reads TGTGCCAGCAGCCCTCGGGGCTACAATGAGCAGTTCTTC.

This clonotype was recorded at least ten times. This chain joins TRBV2 and TRBJ2-1; no firm D call. Germline assignment: CDR1 SNHLY and CDR2 FYNNEI. V was trimmed by 6 bases and J by 3 bases, leaving 9 bases between them. The CDR3 has 13 amino acids. In DNA, the CDR3 is TGTGCCAGCAGAAGTCCCTTCTACAATGAGCAGTTCTTC. Amino acids: CASRSPFYNEQFF.

The chain combines TRBV7-7 with TRBJ2-1; D call uncertain. V dropped 0 bases and J dropped 8 bases, with 8 bases sitting between them. Germline V gene sequence: CDR1 SSHAT, CDR2 FNYEAQ (reference sequence). This CDR3 is 13 amino acids long. The DNA for the CDR3 is TGTGCCAGCAGCTTAGCGCCTAAGGATGAGCAGTTCTTC. It yields the protein CASSLAPKDEQFF.